This T cell receptor (beta chain) was observed in a study of control samples from healthy donors and cancer patients. Germline V lookup: CDR1 KGHDR, CDR2 SFDVKD. The CDR3 consists of 16 residues. V was clipped by 4 bases and J by 5 bases, with 19 bases between them. Profiling relied on immunoSEQ multiplex PCR, and the TCRdb table lists in-frame clones only, not all of them. The sample lists 200,000 or so clones, around 94% occurring once. Sequenced material: blood. The sequence was collected from a man aged 50 to 59 in good health. This chain links TRBV24-1 with TRBJ2-5; D gene unclear. DNA of the CDR3: TGTGCCACCAGTGACCCGTCGGGCACGATGGGGGAGACCCAGTACTTC. As protein: CATSDPSGTMGETQYF.